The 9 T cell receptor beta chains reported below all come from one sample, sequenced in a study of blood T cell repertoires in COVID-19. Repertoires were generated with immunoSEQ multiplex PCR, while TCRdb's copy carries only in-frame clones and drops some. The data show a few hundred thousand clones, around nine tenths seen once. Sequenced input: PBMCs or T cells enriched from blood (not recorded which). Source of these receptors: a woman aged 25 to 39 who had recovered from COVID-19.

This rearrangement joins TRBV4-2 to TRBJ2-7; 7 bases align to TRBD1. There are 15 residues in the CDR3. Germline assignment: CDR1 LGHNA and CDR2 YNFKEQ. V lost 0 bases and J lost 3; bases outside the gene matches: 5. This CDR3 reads CASSQDNRQGYEQYF. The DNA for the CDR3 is TGTGCCAGCAGCCAAGATAATCGACAGGGCTACGAGCAGTACTTC.

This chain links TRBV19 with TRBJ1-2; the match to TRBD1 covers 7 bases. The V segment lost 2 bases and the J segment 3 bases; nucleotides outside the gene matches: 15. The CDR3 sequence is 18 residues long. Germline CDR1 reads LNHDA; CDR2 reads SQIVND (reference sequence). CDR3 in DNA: TGTGCCAGTAGTATACAGACAGGGCTTCTGAGCAGTGACTATGGCTACACCTTC. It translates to CASSIQTGLLSSDYGYTF.

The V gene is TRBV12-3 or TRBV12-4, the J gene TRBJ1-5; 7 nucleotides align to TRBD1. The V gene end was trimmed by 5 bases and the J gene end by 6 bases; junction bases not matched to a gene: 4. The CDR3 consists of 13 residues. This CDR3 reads CASSKQGSQPQHF. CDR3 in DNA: TGTGCCAGCAGTAAACAGGGGTCTCAGCCCCAGCATTTT.

CDR3 sequence (DNA): TGTGCCAGCAGACCTCTCCTAGCTAACTATGGCTACACCTTC. Amino acids: CASRPLLANYGYTF. The chain links TRBV6-5 to TRBJ1-2; D call uncertain. Germline loops: CDR1 MNHEY, CDR2 SVGAGI. The CDR3 has 14 residues. The germline V and J ends were trimmed by 6 bases and 0 bases, with 11 bases remaining between them.

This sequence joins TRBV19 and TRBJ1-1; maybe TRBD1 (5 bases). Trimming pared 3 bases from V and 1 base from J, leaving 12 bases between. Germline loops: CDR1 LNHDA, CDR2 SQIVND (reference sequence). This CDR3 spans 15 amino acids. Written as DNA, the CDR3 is TGTGCCAGTAGTATCCCAGGGCGGAAGAACACTGAAGCTTTCTTT. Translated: CASSIPGRKNTEAFF.

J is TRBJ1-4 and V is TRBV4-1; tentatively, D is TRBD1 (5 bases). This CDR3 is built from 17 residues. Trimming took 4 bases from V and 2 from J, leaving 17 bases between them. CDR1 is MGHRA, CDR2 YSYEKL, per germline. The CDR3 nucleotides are TGCGCCAGCAGCCTCAGGAACAGGCGAGGCACTAATGAAAAACTGTTTTTT. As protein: CASSLRNRRGTNEKLFF.

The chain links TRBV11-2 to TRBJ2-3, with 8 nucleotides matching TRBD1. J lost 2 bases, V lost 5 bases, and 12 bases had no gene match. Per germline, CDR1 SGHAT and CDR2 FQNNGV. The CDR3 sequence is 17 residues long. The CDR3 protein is CASSPRVGTGYTDTQYF. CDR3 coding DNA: TGTGCCAGCAGCCCTAGGGTCGGGACAGGTTACACAGATACGCAGTATTTT.

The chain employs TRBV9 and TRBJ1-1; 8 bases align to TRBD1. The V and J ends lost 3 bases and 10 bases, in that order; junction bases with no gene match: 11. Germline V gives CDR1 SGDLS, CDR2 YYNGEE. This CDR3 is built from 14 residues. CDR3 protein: CASSASQGASVAFF. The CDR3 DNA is TGTGCCAGCAGCGCATCGCAGGGGGCGTCGGTAGCTTTCTTT.

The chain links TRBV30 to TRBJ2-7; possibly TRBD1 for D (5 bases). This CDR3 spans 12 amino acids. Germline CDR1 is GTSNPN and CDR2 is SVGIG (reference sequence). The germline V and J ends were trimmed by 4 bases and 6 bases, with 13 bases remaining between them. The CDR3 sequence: CAWTKGPLEQYF. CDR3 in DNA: TGTGCCTGGACCAAGGGGCCCCTCGAGCAGTACTTC.